The T cell receptor beta chain under discussion was sequenced for a study of shared clonotypes between healthy human individuals. Findings of the study overall: Genetic and exposure-history diversity was limited by the few donors.

In the case of this clone: Antigen unknown.

The test was conducted at deep level. Measured with immunoSEQ multiplex PCR; TCRdb has only the in-frame clones, and not every one. Of 450,000 to 550,000 clones listed, around 74% are singletons. Unsorted samples, those not sorted, used some 90 million PBMCs for genomic DNA. CDR1 and CDR2 from the germline V gene are WSHSY and SAAADI. The CDR3 spans 16 residues. The J segment lost 0 bases and the V segment lost 0 bases, leaving 5 bases of the junction unmatched. Sequencing used PBMCs. This sequence was found in a woman aged 40 to 50 in good health. Some clones in this sample may be carry-over from other donors' samples. This chain uses TRBV10-2 with TRBJ2-7, with 7 bases aligning to TRBD2. CDR3 region: CASSESGGPRSYEQYF. In DNA form, the CDR3 reads TGCGCCAGCAGTGAGTCGGGAGGGCCCCGCTCCTACGAGCAGTACTTC.